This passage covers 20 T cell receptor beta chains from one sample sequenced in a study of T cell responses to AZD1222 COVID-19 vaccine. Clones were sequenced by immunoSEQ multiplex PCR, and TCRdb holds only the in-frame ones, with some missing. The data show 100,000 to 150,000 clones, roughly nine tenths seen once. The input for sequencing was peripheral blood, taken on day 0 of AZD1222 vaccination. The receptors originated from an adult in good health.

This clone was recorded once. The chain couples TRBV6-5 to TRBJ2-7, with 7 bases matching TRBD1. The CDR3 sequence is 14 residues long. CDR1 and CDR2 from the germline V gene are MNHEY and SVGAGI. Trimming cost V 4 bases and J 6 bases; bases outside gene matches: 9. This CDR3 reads CASSLQGKSAEQYF. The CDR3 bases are TGTGCCAGCAGTTTACAGGGGAAGTCGGCCGAGCAGTACTTC.

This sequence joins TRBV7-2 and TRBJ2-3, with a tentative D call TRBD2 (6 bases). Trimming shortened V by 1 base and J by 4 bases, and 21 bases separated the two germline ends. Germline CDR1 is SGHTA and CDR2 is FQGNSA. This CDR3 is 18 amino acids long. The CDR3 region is CASSLERRGSNFADTQYF. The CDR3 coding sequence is TGTGCCAGCAGCTTAGAGCGGCGGGGATCAAATTTTGCAGATACGCAGTATTTT. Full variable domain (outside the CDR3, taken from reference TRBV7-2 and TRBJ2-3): GAGVSQSPSNKVTEKGKDVELRCDPISGHTALYWYRQSLGQGLEFLIYFQGNSAPDKSGLPSDRFSAERTGGSVSTLTIQRTQQEDSAVYLCASSLERRGSNFADTQYFGPGTRLTVL.

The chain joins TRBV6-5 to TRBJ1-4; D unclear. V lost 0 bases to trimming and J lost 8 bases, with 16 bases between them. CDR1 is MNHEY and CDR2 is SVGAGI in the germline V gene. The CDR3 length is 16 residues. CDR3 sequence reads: CASSYSPDTRAEKLFF. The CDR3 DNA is TGTGCCAGCAGTTACTCCCCGGATACCCGGGCAGAAAAACTGTTTTTT.

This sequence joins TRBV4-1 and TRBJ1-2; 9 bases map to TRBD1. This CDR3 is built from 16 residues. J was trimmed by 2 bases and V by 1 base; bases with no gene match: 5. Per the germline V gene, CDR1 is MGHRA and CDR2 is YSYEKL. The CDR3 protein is CASSQGSGQGNYGYTF. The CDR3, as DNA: TGCGCCAGCAGCCAAGGATCGGGACAGGGAAACTATGGCTACACCTTC.

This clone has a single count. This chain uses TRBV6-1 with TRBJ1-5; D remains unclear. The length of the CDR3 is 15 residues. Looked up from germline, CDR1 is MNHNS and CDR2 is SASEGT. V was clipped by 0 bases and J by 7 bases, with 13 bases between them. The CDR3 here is CASSEAYGVRQPQHF. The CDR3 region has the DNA TGTGCCAGCAGTGAAGCGTACGGGGTTCGGCAGCCCCAGCATTTT.

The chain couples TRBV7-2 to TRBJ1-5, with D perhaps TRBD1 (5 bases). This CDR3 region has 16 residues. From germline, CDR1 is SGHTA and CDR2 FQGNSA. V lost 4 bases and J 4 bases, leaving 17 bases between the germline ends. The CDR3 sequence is CASSSGTRLRNQPQHF. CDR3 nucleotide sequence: TGTGCCAGCAGCTCCGGGACTCGGCTTCGGAATCAGCCCCAGCATTTT.

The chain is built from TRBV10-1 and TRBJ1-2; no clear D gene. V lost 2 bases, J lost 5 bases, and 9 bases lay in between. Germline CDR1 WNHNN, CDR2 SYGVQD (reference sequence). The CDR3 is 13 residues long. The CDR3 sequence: CASSEGSRYGYTF. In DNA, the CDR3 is TGCGCCAGCAGTGAGGGTTCTCGGTATGGCTACACCTTC.

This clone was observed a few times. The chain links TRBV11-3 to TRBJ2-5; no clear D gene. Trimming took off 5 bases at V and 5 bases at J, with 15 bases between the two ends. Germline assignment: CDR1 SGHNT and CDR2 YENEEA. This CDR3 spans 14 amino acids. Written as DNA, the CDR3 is TGTGCCAGCAGCCCGGAGCCTGGTGTGGAGACCCAGTACTTC. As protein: CASSPEPGVETQYF.

CDR3 loop: CASSQLGPPYEQYF. Here the CDR3 DNA reads TGCGCCAGCAGCCAACTTGGACCTCCCTACGAGCAGTACTTC. V is TRBV4-1 and J is TRBJ2-7; no clear D. V was trimmed by 2 bases and J by 2 bases, leaving 10 bases between them. Germline V gene lookup returns CDR1 MGHRA and CDR2 YSYEKL. The CDR3 loop spans 14 amino acids.

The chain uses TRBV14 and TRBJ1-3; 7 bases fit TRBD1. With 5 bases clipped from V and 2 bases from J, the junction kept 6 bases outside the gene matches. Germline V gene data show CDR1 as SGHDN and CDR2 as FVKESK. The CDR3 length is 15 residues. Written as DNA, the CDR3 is TGTGCCAGCAGCAGGACCGGGACAGCTGGAAACACCATATATTTT. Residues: CASSRTGTAGNTIYF.

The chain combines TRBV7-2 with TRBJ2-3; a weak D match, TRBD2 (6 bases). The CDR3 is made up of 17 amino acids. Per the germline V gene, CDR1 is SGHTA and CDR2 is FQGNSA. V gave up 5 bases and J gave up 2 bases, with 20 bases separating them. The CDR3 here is CASSPGGGYFYTDTQYF. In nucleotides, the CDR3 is TGTGCCAGCAGCCCCGGTGGGGGGTACTTCTACACAGATACGCAGTATTTT.

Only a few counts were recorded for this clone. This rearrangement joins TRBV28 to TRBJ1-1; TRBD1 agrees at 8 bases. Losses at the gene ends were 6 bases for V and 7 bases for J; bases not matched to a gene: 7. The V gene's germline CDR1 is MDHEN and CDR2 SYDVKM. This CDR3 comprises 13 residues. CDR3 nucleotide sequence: TGTGCCAGCAGCACAACCGGGACAGGTGAAGCTTTCTTT. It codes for CASSTTGTGEAFF.

CDR3 protein: CASSPRTGLNTGELFF. The CDR3 DNA reads TGTGCCAGCAGCCCCCGGACAGGGCTGAACACCGGGGAGCTGTTTTTT. The chain carries TRBV2 and TRBJ2-2, with 8 bases identical to TRBD1. CDR1 and CDR2 (germline): SNHLY, FYNNEI. The J segment lost 1 base and the V segment lost 6 bases, leaving 7 bases of the junction unmatched. The CDR3 contains 16 residues.

The CDR3 protein is CASSQGVRTRVSGGRIGKLFF. The CDR3 region has the DNA TGCGCCAGCAGCCAAGGGGTTAGGACGCGAGTATCGGGGGGTAGGATCGGAAAACTGTTTTTT. The chain combines TRBV4-3 with TRBJ1-4; the D gene is possibly TRBD1 (5 bases). Trimming removed 1 base at V and 10 bases at J, with 34 bases between. The CDR3 has 21 amino acids. CDR1 and CDR2 (germline): LGHNA, YSLEER.

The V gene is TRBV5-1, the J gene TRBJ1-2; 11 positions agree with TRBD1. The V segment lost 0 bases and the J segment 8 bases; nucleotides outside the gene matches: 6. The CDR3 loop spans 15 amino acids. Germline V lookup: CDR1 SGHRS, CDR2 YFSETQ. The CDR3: CASSLDGQGAGGYTF. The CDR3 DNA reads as TGCGCCAGCAGCTTGGACGGACAGGGGGCGGGAGGCTACACCTTC.

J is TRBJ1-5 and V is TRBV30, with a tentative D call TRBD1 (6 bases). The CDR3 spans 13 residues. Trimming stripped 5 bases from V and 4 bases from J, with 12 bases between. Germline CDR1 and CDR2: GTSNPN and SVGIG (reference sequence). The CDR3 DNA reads TGTGCCTGGCAACTGGACAGTAATCAGCCCCAGCATTTT. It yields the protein CAWQLDSNQPQHF.

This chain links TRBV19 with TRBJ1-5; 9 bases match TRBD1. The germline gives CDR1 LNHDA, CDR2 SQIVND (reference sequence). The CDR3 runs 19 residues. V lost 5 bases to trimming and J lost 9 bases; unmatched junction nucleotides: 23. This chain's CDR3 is CASSSTPGTGIRSHLPQHF. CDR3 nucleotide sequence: TGTGCCAGTAGTTCCACCCCCGGGACAGGGATTCGTTCACACCTGCCCCAGCATTTT.

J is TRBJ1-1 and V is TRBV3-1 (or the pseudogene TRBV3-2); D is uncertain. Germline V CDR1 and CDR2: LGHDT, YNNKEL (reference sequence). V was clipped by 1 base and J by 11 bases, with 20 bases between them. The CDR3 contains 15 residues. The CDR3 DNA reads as TGTGCCAGCAGCCAAGCCCTAGGACGGGCTATGGGGGCTTTCTTT. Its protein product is CASSQALGRAMGAFF.

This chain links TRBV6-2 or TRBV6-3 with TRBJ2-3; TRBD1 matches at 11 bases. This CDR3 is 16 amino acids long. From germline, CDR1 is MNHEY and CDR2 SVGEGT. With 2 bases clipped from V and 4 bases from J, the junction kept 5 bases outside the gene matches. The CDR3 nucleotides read TGTGCCAGCAGTTACCAGGACAGGGGGCACTCAGATACGCAGTATTTT. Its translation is CASSYQDRGHSDTQYF.

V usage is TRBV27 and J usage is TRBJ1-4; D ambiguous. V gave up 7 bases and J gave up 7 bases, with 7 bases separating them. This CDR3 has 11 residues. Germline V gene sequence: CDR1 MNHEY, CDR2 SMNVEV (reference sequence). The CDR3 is CASKRGEKLFF. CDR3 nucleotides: TGTGCCAGCAAGCGGGGTGAAAAACTGTTTTTT.